Each of the 15 T cell receptor beta chains below was sequenced from the same sample in a study of early T cells in non-severe SARS-CoV-2 infection listed by TCRdb under 2021. Libraries came from 5' RACE. Sequencing instrument: NextSeq 500. TCRdb reprocessed the public reads (quality trimming at Q25 with fastp, clone calling with MiXCR) and kept in-frame beta chains. When rows share a CDR3 protein, they turn into one entry using the most common DNA and genes. Counted in this sample were more than 50,000 distinct CDR3 sequences; over 9.5% of them appeared once. The top ten constitute approximately 10% of the sample. Sample: whole blood. These receptors all come from an adult who was a healthcare worker with PCR-confirmed SARS-CoV-2 infection or an uninfected control (not recorded which).

The sample holds many counts of this clonotype. This rearrangement joins TRBV19 to TRBJ2-7, with TRBD1 identical over 10 bases. Germline CDR1 reads LNHDA; CDR2 reads SQIVND (reference sequence). The junction had 6 bases not matched to a gene; V was cut back by 5 bases and J by 2 bases. The CDR3 is 15 amino acids. The CDR3 DNA is TGTGCCAGTAGTTTTGGGACAGGGGCGACCTACGAGCAGTACTTC. Encoded protein: CASSFGTGATYEQYF.

The V and J genes are TRBV20-1 and TRBJ2-2, with TRBD2 identical over 7 bases. V lost 2 bases and J lost 3; bases outside the gene matches: 0. This CDR3 comprises 13 residues. Germline V CDR1 and CDR2: DFQATT, SNEGSKA (reference sequence). In nucleotides, the CDR3 is TGCAGTGCTAGACTAGCGGACACCGGGGAGCTGTTTTTT. Its protein product is CSARLADTGELFF.

This clonotype was counted at least ten times. The genes are TRBV5-6 and TRBJ1-1; D ambiguous. This CDR3 has 13 amino acids. Looked up from germline, CDR1 is SGHDT and CDR2 is YYEEEE. Trimming pared 0 bases from V and 4 bases from J, leaving 7 bases between. The CDR3 coding sequence is TGTGCCAGCAGCTTGGTCCCGGGCACTGAAGCTTTCTTT. This gives the protein CASSLVPGTEAFF.

This clonotype appeared many times. The chain couples TRBV12-3 or TRBV12-4 to TRBJ2-1, with a possible D match to TRBD1 (6 bases). V was trimmed by 6 bases and J by 4 bases, leaving 16 bases between them. The CDR3 sequence is 15 residues long. CDR3 DNA sequence: TGTGCCAGCAGCCGGTACAGGGAATCGTACAATGAGCAGTTCTTC. Residues: CASSRYRESYNEQFF.

This clonotype was recorded at least ten times. The chain joins TRBV7-2 to TRBJ2-1; D possibly corresponds to TRBD2 (6 bases). There are 15 residues in the CDR3. The germline V gene has CDR1 SGHTA and CDR2 FQGNSA. The V end lost 5 bases, the J end lost 1 base, and 12 bases lay between the germline ends. The CDR3 sequence: CASSVGLASYNEQFF. CDR3 sequence (DNA): TGTGCCAGCAGCGTGGGACTTGCTTCCTACAATGAGCAGTTCTTC.

This clonotype occurred many times. The genes are TRBV5-1 and TRBJ2-5; D is unclear. The CDR3 consists of 13 residues. The V and J ends lost 0 bases and 0 bases respectively, with 3 bases between them. Germline CDR1 is SGHRS and CDR2 is YFSETQ. CDR3 nucleotides: TGCGCCAGCAGCTTGGACAACCAAGAGACCCAGTACTTC. This translates into CASSLDNQETQYF. Full variable domain (rest looked up from reference TRBV5-1 and TRBJ2-5): KAGVTQTPRYLIKTRGQQVTLSCSPISGHRSVSWYQQTPGQGLQFLFEYFSETQRNKGNFPGRFSGRQFSNSRSEMNVSTLELGDSALYLCASSLDNQETQYFGPGTRLLVL.

The table lists this clonotype with many counts. The chain is built from TRBV9 and TRBJ2-1; maybe TRBD1 (5 bases). The V end was cut by 0 bases, the J end by 2 bases, with 12 bases between. CDR1 and CDR2 from the germline V gene are SGDLS and YYNGEE. The CDR3 has 16 amino acids. The CDR3 is CASSVEQQATYNEQFF. The CDR3 coding sequence is TGTGCCAGCAGCGTAGAGCAACAGGCTACCTACAATGAGCAGTTCTTC.

This clonotype was counted many times. V and J are TRBV7-9 and TRBJ1-1; D might be TRBD1 (5 bases). There are 14 residues in the CDR3. The germline V and J ends were trimmed by 5 bases and 0 bases, with 10 bases remaining between them. Germline assignment: CDR1 SEHNR and CDR2 FQNEAQ (reference sequence). The CDR3 loop reads CASSPGLLNTEAFF. The CDR3 DNA reads TGTGCCAGCAGCCCGGGACTTTTGAACACTGAAGCTTTCTTT.

This clonotype was detected a few times. The V gene is TRBV5-1, the J gene TRBJ2-6; D is perhaps TRBD1 (6 bases). Germline CDR1 and CDR2: SGHRS and YFSETQ. V lost 4 bases to trimming and J lost 4 bases, with 18 bases between them. This CDR3 spans 17 amino acids. CDR3 sequence reads: CASSVDGDIAGANVLTF. The CDR3 DNA reads TGCGCCAGCAGCGTAGATGGGGACATCGCGGGGGCCAACGTCCTGACTTTC.

This clonotype has more than one count but fewer than ten. The chain has TRBV14 and TRBJ1-6; D unclear. The CDR3 runs 14 residues. Trimming removed 7 bases at V and 9 bases at J, with 16 bases between. The germline CDR1 and CDR2 sequences are SGHDN and FVKESK. The CDR3 here is CASKALNWSSPLHF. The CDR3 DNA sequence: TGTGCCAGCAAGGCATTGAACTGGAGTTCACCCCTCCACTTT.

The chain is built from TRBV7-8 and TRBJ2-2, with TRBD2 identical over 10 bases. This CDR3 has 18 amino acids. Germline CDR1 is SGHVS and CDR2 is FQNEAQ. J was trimmed by 5 bases and V by 1 base; bases with no gene match: 10. The CDR3 sequence is CASSLVSLAGSGTGELFF. The CDR3, as DNA: TGTGCCAGCAGCTTAGTCTCACTAGCGGGAAGTGGGACCGGGGAGCTGTTTTTT.

This clonotype was found a few times. The rearrangement joins TRBV7-9 to TRBJ1-3; perhaps TRBD1 as D (5 bases). Trimming pared 2 bases from V and 2 bases from J, leaving 7 bases between. The CDR3 length is 14 residues. Germline loops: CDR1 SEHNR, CDR2 FQNEAQ (reference sequence). The CDR3 loop is CASSLLGAGNTIYF. DNA for the CDR3: TGTGCCAGCAGCTTACTGGGGGCTGGAAACACCATATATTTT. Full variable domain (remainder filled in from reference TRBV7-9 and TRBJ1-3): DTGVSQNPRHKITKRGQNVTFRCDPISEHNRLYWYRQTLGQGPEFLTYFQNEAQLEKSRLLSDRFSAERPKGSFSTLEIQRTEQGDSAMYLCASSLLGAGNTIYFGEGSWLTVV.

This clonotype was seen only a few times. This chain links TRBV9 with TRBJ2-1, with 10 bases matching TRBD1. This CDR3 spans 13 amino acids. The germline V gene has CDR1 SGDLS and CDR2 YYNGEE. V lost 8 bases, J lost 2 bases, and 1 base stayed unmatched. This CDR3 is CASGTGAYNEQFF. The CDR3 DNA follows: TGTGCCAGTGGGACAGGGGCCTACAATGAGCAGTTCTTC.

This clonotype has just a few counts. The junction shows a germline mismatch at one end, possibly a read error. The J gene is TRBJ2-2, the V gene TRBV6-1; a possible D gene is TRBD1 (6 bases). This CDR3 region has 14 residues. Germline CDR1 reads MNHNS; CDR2 reads SASEGT. CDR3 nucleotides: TGTTCCAGCAGAACAGGGAGAGGTGCCGGGGAGCTGTTTTTT. It yields the protein CSSRTGRGAGELFF.

This clonotype was seen ten or more times. This rearrangement joins TRBV5-1 to TRBJ1-1; D perhaps matches TRBD1 (5 bases). The germline CDR1 and CDR2 sequences are SGHRS and YFSETQ. CDR3 length: 15 residues. Trimming took off 3 bases at V and 1 base at J, with 13 bases between the two ends. CDR3 coding DNA: TGCGCCAGCAGCTGGGACGTCACGCAGAACACTGAAGCTTTCTTT. Amino acids: CASSWDVTQNTEAFF.